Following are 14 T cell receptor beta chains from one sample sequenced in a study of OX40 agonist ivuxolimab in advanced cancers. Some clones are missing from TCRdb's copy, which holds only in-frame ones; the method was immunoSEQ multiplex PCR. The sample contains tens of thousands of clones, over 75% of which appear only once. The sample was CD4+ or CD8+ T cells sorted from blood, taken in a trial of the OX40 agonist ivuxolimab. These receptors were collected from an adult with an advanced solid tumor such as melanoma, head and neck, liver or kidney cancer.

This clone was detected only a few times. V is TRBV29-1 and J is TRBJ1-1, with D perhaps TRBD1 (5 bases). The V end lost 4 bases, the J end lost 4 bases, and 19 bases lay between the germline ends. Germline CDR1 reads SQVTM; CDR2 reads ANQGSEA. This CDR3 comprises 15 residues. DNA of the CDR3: TGCAGCGTTGGGGTCAGGGTGGGGTTGGGCACTGAAGCTTTCTTT. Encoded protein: CSVGVRVGLGTEAFF.

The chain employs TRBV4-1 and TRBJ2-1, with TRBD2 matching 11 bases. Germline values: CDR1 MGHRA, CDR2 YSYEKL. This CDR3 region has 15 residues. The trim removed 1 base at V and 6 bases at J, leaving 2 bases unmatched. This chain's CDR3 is CASSQVTSGSNEQFF. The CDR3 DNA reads TGCGCCAGCAGCCAAGTAACTAGCGGGAGCAATGAGCAGTTCTTC.

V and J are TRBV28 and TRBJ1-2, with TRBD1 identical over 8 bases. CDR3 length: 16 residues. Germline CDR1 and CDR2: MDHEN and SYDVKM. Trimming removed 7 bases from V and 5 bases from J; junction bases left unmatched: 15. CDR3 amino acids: CASINSQDREIYGYTF. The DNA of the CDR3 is TGTGCCAGCATTAATTCGCAGGACAGGGAAATATATGGCTACACCTTC.

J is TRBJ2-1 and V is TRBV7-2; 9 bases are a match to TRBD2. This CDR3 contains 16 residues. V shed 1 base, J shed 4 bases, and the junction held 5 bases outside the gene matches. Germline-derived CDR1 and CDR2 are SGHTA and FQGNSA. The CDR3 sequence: CASSLVAGDLYNEQFF. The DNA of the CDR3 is TGTGCCAGCAGCTTAGTAGCGGGAGATCTTTACAATGAGCAGTTCTTC. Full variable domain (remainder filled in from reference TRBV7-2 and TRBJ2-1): GAGVSQSPSNKVTEKGKDVELRCDPISGHTALYWYRQSLGQGLEFLIYFQGNSAPDKSGLPSDRFSAERTGGSVSTLTIQRTQQEDSAVYLCASSLVAGDLYNEQFFGPGTRLTVL.

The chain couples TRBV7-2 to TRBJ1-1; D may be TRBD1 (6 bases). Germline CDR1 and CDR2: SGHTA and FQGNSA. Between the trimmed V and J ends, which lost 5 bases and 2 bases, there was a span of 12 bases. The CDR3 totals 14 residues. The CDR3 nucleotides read TGTGCCAGCAGCGAGCGGACAGCTAACACTGAAGCTTTCTTT. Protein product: CASSERTANTEAFF. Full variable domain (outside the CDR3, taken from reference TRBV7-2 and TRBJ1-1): GAGVSQSPSNKVTEKGKDVELRCDPISGHTALYWYRQSLGQGLEFLIYFQGNSAPDKSGLPSDRFSAERTGGSVSTLTIQRTQQEDSAVYLCASSERTANTEAFFGQGTRLTVV.

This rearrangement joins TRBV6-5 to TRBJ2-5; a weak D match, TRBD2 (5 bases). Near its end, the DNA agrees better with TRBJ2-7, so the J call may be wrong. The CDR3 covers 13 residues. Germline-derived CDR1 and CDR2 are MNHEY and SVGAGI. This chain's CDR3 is CASSQITRYEQYF. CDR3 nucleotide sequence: TGTGCCAGCAGTCAAATCACTAGATACGAGCAGTACTTC.

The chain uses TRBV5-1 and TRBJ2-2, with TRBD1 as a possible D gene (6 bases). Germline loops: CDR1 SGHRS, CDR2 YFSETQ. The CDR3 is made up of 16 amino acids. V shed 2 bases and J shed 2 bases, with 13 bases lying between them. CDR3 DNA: TGCGCCAGCAGCTTTTTCCGGGACACAAACACCGGGGAGCTGTTTTTT. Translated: CASSFFRDTNTGELFF.

The DNA for the CDR3 is TGCAGCGTTGAAGAGCAGGGGCCCCCCTACGAGCAGTACTTC. As protein: CSVEEQGPPYEQYF. V usage is TRBV29-1 and J usage is TRBJ2-7, with D perhaps matching TRBD1 (6 bases). V was cut by 0 bases and J by 2 bases, with 11 bases left in between. From germline, CDR1 is SQVTM and CDR2 ANQGSEA. This CDR3 is built from 14 residues.

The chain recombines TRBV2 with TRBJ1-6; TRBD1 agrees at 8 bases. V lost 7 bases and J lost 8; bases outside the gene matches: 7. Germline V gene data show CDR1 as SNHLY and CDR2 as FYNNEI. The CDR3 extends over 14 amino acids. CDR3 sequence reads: CASMEQGDDSPLHF. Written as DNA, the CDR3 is TGTGCCAGCATGGAACAGGGGGACGATTCACCCCTCCACTTT.

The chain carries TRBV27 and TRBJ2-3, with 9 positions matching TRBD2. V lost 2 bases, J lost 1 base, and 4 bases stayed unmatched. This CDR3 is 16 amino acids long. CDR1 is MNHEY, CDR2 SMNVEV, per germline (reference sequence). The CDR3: CASSLGAGGRTDTQYF. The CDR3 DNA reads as TGTGCCAGCAGTTTAGGAGCGGGGGGACGCACAGATACGCAGTATTTT.

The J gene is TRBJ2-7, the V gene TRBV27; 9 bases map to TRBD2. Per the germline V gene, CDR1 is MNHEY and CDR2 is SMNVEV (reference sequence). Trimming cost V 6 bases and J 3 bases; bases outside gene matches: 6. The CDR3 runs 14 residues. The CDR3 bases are TGTGCCAGCAGCCAGACTAGCGGTGACTACGAGCAGTACTTC. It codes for CASSQTSGDYEQYF.

The CDR3 region is CASSRGGTGQETQYF. Here the CDR3 DNA reads TGTGCCAGCAGCCGGGGAGGGACAGGGCAAGAGACCCAGTACTTC. The chain joins TRBV9 to TRBJ2-5, with 9 bases that match TRBD1. The CDR3 has 15 amino acids. Germline CDR1 reads SGDLS; CDR2 reads YYNGEE. V was clipped by 4 bases and J by 2 bases; unmatched bases: 6. The variable domain in full, completed from reference TRBV9 and TRBJ2-5, reads DSGVTQTPKHLITATGQRVTLRCSPRSGDLSVYWYQQSLDQGLQFLIQYYNGEERAKGNILERFSAQQFPDLHSELNLSSLELGDSALYFCASSRGGTGQETQYFGPGTRLLVL.

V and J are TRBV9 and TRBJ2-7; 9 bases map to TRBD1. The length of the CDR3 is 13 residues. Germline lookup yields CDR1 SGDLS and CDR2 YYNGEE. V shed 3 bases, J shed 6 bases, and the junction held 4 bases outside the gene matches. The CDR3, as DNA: TGTGCCAGCAGCGAGGGACAGGGAACCGAGCAGTACTTC. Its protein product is CASSEGQGTEQYF.

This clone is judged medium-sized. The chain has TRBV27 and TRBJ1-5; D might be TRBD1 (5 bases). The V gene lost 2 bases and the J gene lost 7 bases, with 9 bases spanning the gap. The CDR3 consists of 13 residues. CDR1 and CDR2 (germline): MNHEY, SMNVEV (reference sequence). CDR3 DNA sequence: TGTGCCAGCAGTTTAACCCAGGGCCAGCCCCAGCATTTT. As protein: CASSLTQGQPQHF.